This T cell receptor beta chain was observed in a study of cytomegalovirus exposure and HLA in healthy donors. PCR amplification relied on 60 Vbeta primers (plus 13 Jbeta primers). Original analysis: Tens of millions of unique TCR beta chains, roughly 11 million shared, were counted in a later analysis. This table comes from immunoSEQ multiplex PCR, and its TCRdb copy is limited to in-frame clones, with some not included. For V, J and clone size, that table is used; D and trimming come from the DNA. Altogether about 130,000 clones are present, approximately 87% being singletons, with the ten largest covering around 18%. Germline assignment: CDR1 SGHVS and CDR2 FNYEAQ. The CDR3 length is 15 residues. Trimming took off 0 bases at V and 7 bases at J, with 10 bases between the two ends.

The TCR comes from a man between 18 and 35 years old in good health and CMV-seropositive. The sample taken for sequencing was PBMCs. The V and J genes are TRBV7-6 and TRBJ1-6; no clear D gene. CDR3 loop: CASSLAIGQNSPLHF. DNA of the CDR3: TGTGCCAGCAGCTTAGCGATTGGCCAGAATTCACCCCTCCACTTT.